The present entry profiles one TCR beta chain with its context. What this receptor recognizes is not known. No base quality information exists; no much larger clone differs at one position. This sample was included in a study of Ad26.COV2.S vaccination and SARS-CoV-2 variants (dated by TCRdb to the early 2020s). For the study in its entirety: TCRbeta repertoire sequencing served as the tool for gauging how specific and how broad the SARS-CoV-2-reactive T cell receptors were following Ad26.COV2.S vaccination. A total of roughly 30 samples were included in the TCR-sequenced set, comprising around 19 Ad26.COV2.S vaccine recipients, 5 placebo recipients and 8 SARS-CoV-2 convalescent individuals. Overall study outcomes, separate from this receptor: Higher spike-specific TCR breadth was observed in Ad26.COV2.S recipients than in placebo recipients (P = 0.0014). Vaccine and placebo recipients had similar non-spike TCR breadth, a finding consistent with the vaccine containing only spike. Substantial breadth of spike-specific CD8+ and CD4+ T cell responses was reported after vaccination. The authors noted that total T cell responses may have been underestimated by the TCR breadth and depth analyses.

In the paper's terms, the time point label means: individuals recovered from natural SARS-CoV-2 infection. TCRbeta CDR3 regions were sequenced with the immunoSEQ Assay. After extraction, genomic DNA underwent amplification by bias-controlled multiplex PCR, followed by high-throughput sequencing. Processing in the source paper ran as follows. To quantify the absolute abundance of each unique TCRbeta CDR3 region, sequences were collapsed and filtered. T cell fraction was estimated by normalization of TCRbeta template counts to usable DNA, with usable DNA being measured through amplification of reference genes present in all nucleated cells. Repertoire TCRs were annotated as SARS-CoV-2-specific when V gene, CDR3 amino acid sequence and J gene were exactly matched to a known reactive TCR set. The reference SARS-CoV-2 TCR set came from MIRA and was filtered for enrichment in COVID-19-positive ImmuneCODE repertoires, removing public or cross-reactive TCRs. Based on the MIRA antigens, annotated TCRs were further analysed at the level of specific ORF or position within ORF. Depth was the summed frequency of annotated unique rearrangements, while breadth was defined as annotated unique rearrangements over total unique productive rearrangements. Two-sided Wilcoxon rank-sum tests were used to compare TCR breadth between groups. In its TCRdb copy, this immuneACCESS table keeps in-frame sequences only and misses some clones. Where compared with another copy, unresolved V genes explain less than half of these, and the others have no known cause. D and trimming were read from the DNA, whereas the V and J calls and clone size are those reported in that table. Across this sample there are more than 150,000 clones, with roughly 87% seen only once. The ten largest clones add up to about 5.5% of the sample.

The CDR3 starts with the cysteine, ends with the phenylalanine, and has 12 residues. Just CDR3 DNA is preserved here, 36 bases in frame from base 1. V sheds 6 bases and J sheds 3 bases, leaving 8 bases between their ends. The germline V gene provides CDR1 ENHRY and CDR2 SYGVKD. Recombination connected TRBV10-3 to TRBJ1-1, and possibly TRBD1, on 5 matching bases. This TCR derives from a human donor who had recovered from COVID-19. The sequencing used peripheral blood, collected after recovery from COVID-19. The CDR3 here reads CAIREGDTEAFF. Read as DNA, the sequence is TGTGCCATCAGAGAAGGGGACACTGAAGCTTTCTTT.